This T cell receptor beta chain is from a study of spatial heterogeneity in lung cancer. Study-wide points: Intratumoral expanded alpha and beta TCR counts were found to track tumor mutation counts. It was estimated that coverage of tumor T cells reached approximately 7% for alpha chains and 13% for beta chains.

Every molecule of TCR cDNA had its own unique molecular identifier. Each CDR3 protein gets one entry after TCRdb re-called the 5' RACE reads with MiXCR. The profile covers about 18,000 distinct CDR3 sequences, with less than 8% appearing a single time and roughly 25% taken by the ten largest. The time point denotes: sample taken at primary tumor resection. The authors sequenced whole RNA from tumor, nontumor lung or frozen PBMC without sorting. The germline V gene encodes CDR1 GTSNPN and CDR2 SVGIG (reference sequence). The length of the CDR3 is 16 residues. Only a few counts were recorded for this clonotype. Its antigen is not known. Sequence at one end of the junction differs from germline and may be a read error.

J is TRBJ2-1 and V is TRBV30, with D uncertain. This clonotype was sampled from a male donor with early-stage non-small cell lung cancer. Material: lung tumor tissue, obtained at surgery. CDR3: CVWSAMDGLSYNEQFF. The CDR3 DNA is TGTGTCTGGAGTGCAATGGACGGCCTATCCTACAATGAGCAGTTCTTC. The complete variable domain, with remaining parts taken from reference TRBV30 and TRBJ2-1, reads SQTIHQWPATLVQPVGSPLSLECTVEGTSNPNLYWYRQAAGRGLQLLFYSVGIGQISSEVPQNLSASRPQDRQFILSSKKLLLSDSGFYLCVWSAMDGLSYNEQFFGPGTRLTVL.